This T cell receptor (beta chain) was found in a study of Ad26.COV2.S vaccination and SARS-CoV-2 variants. Treatment indicated: some 20 received Ad26.COV2.S at low or high dose, single or two shots; 5 received placebo; per-sample allocation not given. The investigators took samples on day 63 after the first vaccine or placebo injection. The table came from immunoSEQ multiplex PCR; TCRdb's copy has only in-frame clones and leaves some out. The sample has hundreds of thousands of clones; over 75% are singletons. Germline CDR1 reads MNHEY; CDR2 reads SVGAGI. This CDR3 has 16 amino acids. The trim removed 1 base at V and 6 bases at J, leaving 4 bases unmatched.

The sequencing used peripheral blood, collected in a trial of Ad26.COV2.S vaccine versus placebo. This rearrangement joins TRBV6-5 to TRBJ2-2; TRBD2 aligns across 11 bases. The receptor comes from a person between 18 and 65 years old who received the Ad26.COV2.S COVID-19 vaccine or a placebo. The CDR3 bases are TGTGCCAGCAGTTACTTCCGGACTAGCGGGCCCGGGGAGCTGTTTTTT. Its translation: CASSYFRTSGPGELFF.